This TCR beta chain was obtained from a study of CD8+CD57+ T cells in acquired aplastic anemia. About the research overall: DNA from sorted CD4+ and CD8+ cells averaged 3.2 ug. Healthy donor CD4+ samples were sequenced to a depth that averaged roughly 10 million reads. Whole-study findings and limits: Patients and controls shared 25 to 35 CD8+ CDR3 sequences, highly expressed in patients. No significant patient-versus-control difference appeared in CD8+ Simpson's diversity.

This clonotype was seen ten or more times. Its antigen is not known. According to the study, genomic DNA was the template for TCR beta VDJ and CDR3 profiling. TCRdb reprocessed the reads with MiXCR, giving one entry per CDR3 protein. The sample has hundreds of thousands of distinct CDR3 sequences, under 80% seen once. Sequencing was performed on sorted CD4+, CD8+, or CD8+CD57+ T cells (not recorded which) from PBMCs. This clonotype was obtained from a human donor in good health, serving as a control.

The CDR3 sequence is CATGVESYNEQFF. DNA for the CDR3: TGTGCCACAGGGGTAGAGTCCTACAATGAGCAGTTCTTC. The chain is built from TRBV15 and TRBJ2-1; a weak D match, TRBD1 (5 bases). Germline loops: CDR1 LNHNV, CDR2 YYDKDF (reference sequence). Trimming pared 9 bases from V and 1 base from J, leaving 10 bases between. This CDR3 has 13 residues. Looking up the rest from reference TRBV15 and TRBJ2-1 gives the full variable domain: DAMVIQNPRYQVTQFGKPVTLSCSQTLNHNVMYWYQQKSSQAPKLLFHYYDKDFNNEADTPDNFQSRRPNTSFCFLDIRSPGLGDTAMYLCATGVESYNEQFFGPGTRLTVL.